Listed below are T cell receptor beta chains from one sample, sequenced in a study of blood T cells in healthy people across ages. From the 5' RACE reads, TCRdb called clonotypes with MiXCR, one entry per CDR3 protein. Among about 1.7 million distinct CDR3 sequences listed, 28% were seen once. The sequenced material came from blood. The receptors shown here come from a young woman in good health. CDR3s include the opening cysteine and the closing phenylalanine or tryptophan. The D gene is left open where the match is weak. Expanded clones are given a class, and other clones once, few, many or no size at all.

j_call: TRBJ2-5; clone_size: few; d_call: TRBD2; v_call: TRBV11-2; cdr3_nt: TGTGCCAGCAGGTCGCGGGAGGGAGTAGGGACCCAGTACTTC; cdr3_aa: CASRSREGVGTQYF
j_call: TRBJ2-3; clone_size: few; d_call: TRBD2; v_call: TRBV5-1; cdr3_nt: TGCGCCAGCAGCTTGGTAGCGGGGGGCAAGGATACGCAGTATTTT; cdr3_aa: CASSLVAGGKDTQYF
j_call: TRBJ2-3; clone_size: NA; d_call: NA; v_call: TRBV7-2; cdr3_nt: TGTGCCAGCAGCTCAGGGGGCTTCACTAGCGGGTCTAGCACAGATACGCAGTATTTT; cdr3_aa: CASSSGGFTSGSSTDTQYF
j_call: TRBJ2-5; clone_size: NA; d_call: TRBD2; v_call: TRBV5-5; cdr3_nt: TGTGCCAGCAGCTTGCCGAACGGGGGGGAAGAGACCCAGTACTTC; cdr3_aa: CASSLPNGGEETQYF
j_call: TRBJ1-6; clone_size: NA; d_call: NA; v_call: TRBV4-1; cdr3_nt: TGCGCCAGCAGCCAAGATATAGAGTCACCCCTCCACTTT; cdr3_aa: CASSQDIESPLHF
j_call: TRBJ1-1; clone_size: few; d_call: NA; v_call: TRBV28; cdr3_nt: TGTGCCAGCACCCCAGGGGCCCGGGATTTCACTTCTGAAGCTTTCTTT; cdr3_aa: CASTPGARDFTSEAFF
j_call: TRBJ2-5; clone_size: many; d_call: NA; v_call: TRBV9; cdr3_nt: TGTGCCAGCAGCGTAGATGTCCTACAAGAGACCCAGTACTTC; cdr3_aa: CASSVDVLQETQYF
j_call: TRBJ2-3; clone_size: NA; d_call: TRBD1; v_call: TRBV6-2/TRBV6-3; cdr3_nt: TGTGCCAGCAGTTACTCGACGATAGGGGGCTTAACAGATACGCAGTATTTT; cdr3_aa: CASSYSTIGGLTDTQYF
j_call: TRBJ2-5; clone_size: few; d_call: TRBD2; v_call: TRBV9; cdr3_nt: TGTGCCAGCAGCGTTTCAACGGGGGGGGAGACCCAGTACTTC; cdr3_aa: CASSVSTGGETQYF
j_call: TRBJ2-7; clone_size: many; d_call: TRBD1; v_call: TRBV12-3/TRBV12-4; cdr3_nt: TGTGCCAGCAGTCAAGCCGGGACAGGGGGCTACGAGCAGTACTTC; cdr3_aa: CASSQAGTGGYEQYF
j_call: TRBJ2-3; clone_size: many; d_call: TRBD2; v_call: TRBV5-1; cdr3_nt: TGCGCCAGCAGCACTACTAGCGGCGGAGATACGCAGTATTTT; cdr3_aa: CASSTTSGGDTQYF
j_call: TRBJ1-4; clone_size: many; d_call: NA; v_call: TRBV29-1; cdr3_nt: TGCAGCGTTGAGGGGACACCGGGTGAAAAACTGTTTTTT; cdr3_aa: CSVEGTPGEKLFF
j_call: TRBJ1-2; clone_size: few; d_call: NA; v_call: TRBV6-1; cdr3_nt: TGTGCCAGCAGTGAAGCGCGTAACTATGGCTACACCTTC; cdr3_aa: CASSEARNYGYTF
j_call: TRBJ2-7; clone_size: many; d_call: NA; v_call: TRBV5-1; cdr3_nt: TGCGCCAGCAGCTTGGTTCCAGGCGAAAACTACGAGCAGTACTTC; cdr3_aa: CASSLVPGENYEQYF
j_call: TRBJ2-7; clone_size: NA; d_call: NA; v_call: TRBV7-9; cdr3_nt: TGTGCCAGCAGCTTGCTCTCCCTCTCCTACGAGCAGTACTTC; cdr3_aa: CASSLLSLSYEQYF
j_call: TRBJ1-1; clone_size: NA; d_call: NA; v_call: TRBV14; cdr3_nt: TGTGCCAGCAGCCAAGATTTAGGTCGCTGGGGTGCTTTCTTT; cdr3_aa: CASSQDLGRWGAFF
j_call: TRBJ2-5; clone_size: NA; d_call: NA; v_call: TRBV6-5; cdr3_nt: TGTGCCAGCAGTTTCGAAAAGCGGGAGACCCAGTACTTC; cdr3_aa: CASSFEKRETQYF
j_call: TRBJ1-2; clone_size: NA; d_call: TRBD1; v_call: TRBV13; cdr3_nt: TGTGCCAGCAGCGGAAGGACAGGGGATAACTATGGCTACACCTTC; cdr3_aa: CASSGRTGDNYGYTF
j_call: TRBJ2-7; clone_size: many; d_call: NA; v_call: TRBV7-2; cdr3_nt: TGTGCCAGCAGCCTGGGGCGATACTCCTACGAGCAGTACTTC; cdr3_aa: CASSLGRYSYEQYF
j_call: TRBJ2-5; clone_size: NA; d_call: TRBD2; v_call: TRBV28; cdr3_nt: TGTGCCACCTTACGGGACGGGGGGGCGGAGACCCAGTACTTC; cdr3_aa: CATLRDGGAETQYF
j_call: TRBJ2-2; clone_size: once; d_call: NA; v_call: TRBV10-3; cdr3_nt: TGTGCCATCAGTGACTCAGACACCGGGGAGCTGTTTTTT; cdr3_aa: CAISDSDTGELFF
j_call: TRBJ2-5; clone_size: few; d_call: NA; v_call: TRBV5-1; cdr3_nt: TGCGCCAGCAGCCCCAAACCCCGGGCCCCCGGTCCAGAGACCCAGTACTTC; cdr3_aa: CASSPKPRAPGPETQYF
j_call: TRBJ2-5; clone_size: NA; d_call: TRBD2; v_call: TRBV14; cdr3_nt: TGTGCCAGCAGCCAGGGACTAGCGGGAGTGGAAGGACAAGAGACCCAGTACTTC; cdr3_aa: CASSQGLAGVEGQETQYF
j_call: TRBJ2-3; clone_size: NA; d_call: NA; v_call: TRBV12-3/TRBV12-4; cdr3_nt: TGTGCCAGCAGTACCCGGTGGGGGGCCACAGATACGCAGTATTTT; cdr3_aa: CASSTRWGATDTQYF
j_call: TRBJ2-7; clone_size: many; d_call: TRBD1; v_call: TRBV13; cdr3_nt: TGTGCCAGCAGCTTCTCGGGACAGGGGGCTCTCGAGCAGTACTTC; cdr3_aa: CASSFSGQGALEQYF
j_call: TRBJ2-3; clone_size: NA; d_call: NA; v_call: TRBV7-3; cdr3_nt: TGTGCCAGCAGCTCTTATGTCGCGGATACGCAGTATTTT; cdr3_aa: CASSSYVADTQYF
j_call: TRBJ2-7; clone_size: NA; d_call: NA; v_call: TRBV2; cdr3_nt: TGTGCCAGCACCTTTCTCTCCTACGAGCAGTACTTC; cdr3_aa: CASTFLSYEQYF
j_call: TRBJ2-5; clone_size: few; d_call: TRBD2; v_call: TRBV29-1; cdr3_nt: TGCAGCGTTGGAAAGGGTAGCGGGGGGGTCCAAGAGACCCAGTACTTC; cdr3_aa: CSVGKGSGGVQETQYF
j_call: TRBJ1-6; clone_size: few; d_call: NA; v_call: TRBV4-1; cdr3_nt: TGCGCCAGCAGCCAATTTGACAGCTCCTATAATTCACCCCTCCACTTT; cdr3_aa: CASSQFDSSYNSPLHF
j_call: TRBJ2-1; clone_size: NA; d_call: TRBD1; v_call: TRBV2; cdr3_nt: TGTGCCAGCGAGAGACAGGGGACTGAGCAGTTCTTC; cdr3_aa: CASERQGTEQFF
j_call: TRBJ2-3; clone_size: few; d_call: TRBD2; v_call: TRBV15; cdr3_nt: TGTGCCACCAGCAGAGAGACTCCGGGACTAGCGGTATGGCGGTATTTT; cdr3_aa: CATSRETPGLAVWRYF
j_call: TRBJ2-6; clone_size: NA; d_call: NA; v_call: TRBV7-2; cdr3_nt: TGTGCCAGCAACGACCAGACAGGGGCCAACGTCCTGACTTTC; cdr3_aa: CASNDQTGANVLTF
j_call: TRBJ2-1; clone_size: NA; d_call: TRBD1; v_call: TRBV30; cdr3_nt: TGTGCCTGGAGTGAAGCCGGGACAGGGTCGAATGAGCAGTTCTTC; cdr3_aa: CAWSEAGTGSNEQFF
j_call: TRBJ2-1; clone_size: NA; d_call: TRBD2; v_call: TRBV4-2; cdr3_nt: TGTGCCAGCAGTCCTCCACTAGCGGGGGTGGTGGATGAGCAGTTCTTC; cdr3_aa: CASSPPLAGVVDEQFF
j_call: TRBJ1-2; clone_size: few; d_call: NA; v_call: TRBV7-9; cdr3_nt: TGTGCCAGCAGCCCACCAATTGACAGAGTCTATGGCTACACCTTC; cdr3_aa: CASSPPIDRVYGYTF
j_call: TRBJ1-2; clone_size: few; d_call: NA; v_call: TRBV12-3/TRBV12-4; cdr3_nt: TGTGCCAGCAGTTCACAGCTTAACTATGGCTACACCTTC; cdr3_aa: CASSSQLNYGYTF
j_call: TRBJ2-5; clone_size: many; d_call: NA; v_call: TRBV7-9; cdr3_nt: TGTGCCAGCAGCTCGACGCTAGGGGAAGAGACCCAGTACTTC; cdr3_aa: CASSSTLGEETQYF
j_call: TRBJ1-4; clone_size: few; d_call: TRBD1; v_call: TRBV12-3/TRBV12-4; cdr3_nt: TGTGCCAGCAGTCCGAGCGAGGGGGCTGAAAAACTGTTTTTT; cdr3_aa: CASSPSEGAEKLFF
j_call: TRBJ2-3; clone_size: few; d_call: TRBD1; v_call: TRBV7-2; cdr3_nt: TGTGCCAGCAGCAAAGGGACAGGGGTGCTAACAGATACGCAGTATTTT; cdr3_aa: CASSKGTGVLTDTQYF
j_call: TRBJ2-7; clone_size: NA; d_call: NA; v_call: TRBV6-2/TRBV6-3; cdr3_nt: TGTGCCAGCAGTGCTATCGGGTCCTACGAGCAGTACTTC; cdr3_aa: CASSAIGSYEQYF
j_call: TRBJ1-2; clone_size: many; d_call: TRBD1; v_call: TRBV9; cdr3_nt: TGTGCCAGCAGCGTGACAGGGAGTTACACCTTC; cdr3_aa: CASSVTGSYTF
j_call: TRBJ2-7; clone_size: few; d_call: NA; v_call: TRBV27; cdr3_nt: TGTGCCAGCAGTTTAGAAACAGGTCTCTTTGGAGAGCAGTACTTC; cdr3_aa: CASSLETGLFGEQYF
j_call: TRBJ1-2; clone_size: few; d_call: NA; v_call: TRBV20-1; cdr3_nt: TGCAGTGCTCACCCCGGGGGGGGTGGCTACACCTTC; cdr3_aa: CSAHPGGGGYTF
j_call: TRBJ1-4; clone_size: few; d_call: NA; v_call: TRBV7-2; cdr3_nt: TGTGCCAGCAGCATCAGACAGAATGAAAAACTGTTTTTT; cdr3_aa: CASSIRQNEKLFF
j_call: TRBJ2-1; clone_size: NA; d_call: TRBD2; v_call: TRBV29-1; cdr3_nt: TGCAGCGTTGCGGCTAGCGGGTTCTACAATGAGCAGTTCTTC; cdr3_aa: CSVAASGFYNEQFF
j_call: TRBJ2-1; clone_size: few; d_call: TRBD2; v_call: TRBV20-1; cdr3_nt: TGCAGTGCACGCGGGACTAGCGGGAGGCAGAACTACAATGAGCAGTTCTTC; cdr3_aa: CSARGTSGRQNYNEQFF
j_call: TRBJ1-6; clone_size: few; d_call: NA; v_call: TRBV5-1; cdr3_nt: TGCGCCAGCAGCACCACTCTGGGAGTGAATTCACCCCTCCACTTT; cdr3_aa: CASSTTLGVNSPLHF
j_call: TRBJ1-2; clone_size: few; d_call: NA; v_call: TRBV6-2/TRBV6-3; cdr3_nt: TGTGCCAGCATCCGAGGAGGCCAGACCTATGGCTACACCTTC; cdr3_aa: CASIRGGQTYGYTF
j_call: TRBJ1-6; clone_size: NA; d_call: NA; v_call: TRBV2; cdr3_nt: TGTGCCAGCATCAAGACAGACCCCTATAATTCACCCCTCCACTTT; cdr3_aa: CASIKTDPYNSPLHF
j_call: TRBJ2-7; clone_size: NA; d_call: NA; v_call: TRBV5-1; cdr3_nt: TGCGCCAGCGGCCTCGGGGGATCCGCCTACGAGCAGTACTTC; cdr3_aa: CASGLGGSAYEQYF
j_call: TRBJ2-4; clone_size: NA; d_call: NA; v_call: TRBV7-9; cdr3_nt: TGTGCCAGCAGCTTAGGGGCAGGGCGAGCCAAAAACATTCAGTACTTC; cdr3_aa: CASSLGAGRAKNIQYF
j_call: TRBJ2-5; clone_size: few; d_call: NA; v_call: TRBV5-1; cdr3_nt: TGCGCCAGCAGCCTACACTTGTCGGAGACCCAGTACTTC; cdr3_aa: CASSLHLSETQYF
j_call: TRBJ2-7; clone_size: many; d_call: TRBD2; v_call: TRBV7-9; cdr3_nt: TGTGCCAGCAGGTCGACTAGCGGGGGAACCTACGAGCAGTACTTC; cdr3_aa: CASRSTSGGTYEQYF
j_call: TRBJ2-3; clone_size: few; d_call: NA; v_call: TRBV10-3; cdr3_nt: TGTGCCATCTCGGGGCCCGGACTCACTAGCACAGATACGCAGTATTTT; cdr3_aa: CAISGPGLTSTDTQYF
j_call: TRBJ1-2; clone_size: many; d_call: NA; v_call: TRBV20-1; cdr3_nt: TGCAGTGCTAGACAGGGACCTAGCTATGGCTACACCTTC; cdr3_aa: CSARQGPSYGYTF